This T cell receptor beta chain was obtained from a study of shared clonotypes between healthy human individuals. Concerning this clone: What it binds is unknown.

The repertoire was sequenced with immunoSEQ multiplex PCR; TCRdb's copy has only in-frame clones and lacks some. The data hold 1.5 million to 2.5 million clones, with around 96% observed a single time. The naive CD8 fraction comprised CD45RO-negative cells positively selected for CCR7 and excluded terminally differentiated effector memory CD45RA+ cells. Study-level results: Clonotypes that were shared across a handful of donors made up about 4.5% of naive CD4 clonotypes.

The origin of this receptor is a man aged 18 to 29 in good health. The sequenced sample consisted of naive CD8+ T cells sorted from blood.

The CDR3 DNA sequence: TGTGCCAGCAGCGCCCTAGTGGCTGGGGGCACAGATACGCAGTATTTT. It encodes CASSALVAGGTDTQYF. The chain combines TRBV7-9 with TRBJ2-3; D unresolved. V was clipped by 5 bases and J by 1 base, with 16 bases between them. The CDR3 is 16 residues long. The germline CDR1 and CDR2 sequences are SEHNR and FQNEAQ (reference sequence).